This TCR beta chain was recorded in a study of somatic mutations in cytotoxic T cells in rheumatoid arthritis (TCRdb year 2017). Background for the entire study: Patient peripheral blood (approximately 30 ml EDTA) was drawn right after diagnosis and before any treatment started. Some T-cell populations stained with V beta antibodies were sorted by flow on a FACSAria II or Sony SH800 to nearly 100% purity, with sorted V beta1+ cells additionally subjected to TCRB sequencing. For approximately 63 rheumatoid arthritis patients and some 20 healthy controls, TCRB deep sequencing was carried out. Patients and controls did not essentially differ in median age, which was nearly identical between the groups. In newly diagnosed rheumatoid arthritis without treatment, the study examined if expanded CD8+ T-cell clones harbor somatic mutations, relying on TCRB deep sequencing to characterize clonality. Broad study findings and their caveats: In about an eighth of the roughly 65 patients the largest CD8+ clone exceeded 20% of CD8+ cells, and several identical CD8+ TCRB sequences were shared between blood and synovial fluid. There was no significant difference in CD8+ T-cell clonality between rheumatoid arthritis patients and age-matched healthy controls. An increase of CD8+ clonality with age was seen in patients (Spearman r ≈ 0.46) but not in healthy controls. The expanded CD8+ clones had unknown antigen targets, and not appearing in virus-specific databases did not rule out that they were virus-specific.

Genomic DNA underwent TCRB CDR3 sequencing using the immunoSEQ assay. In the authors' own workflow: Only a few patient CD8+ clones larger than 1% matched published virus-specific TCRB sequences when compared against them. The analyses included only productive TCRB rearrangements. Clonality was expressed as a Shannon entropy-based productive clonality index, with each clone defined by a unique TCRB CDR3 sequence. The template counts of each clone relative to the total templates per sample were used to calculate repertoire overlap between two samples. A correlation with a Spearman r of 0.61 was found between V-gene usage by flow cytometry and V-gene usage by TCRB sequencing. TCRdb holds this immuneACCESS table with in-frame rearrangements only. Some clones are missing; in checked studies, unresolved V genes explain under half, and the rest has no known cause. The DNA gave D and trimming, while V, J and clone size come from that table. For this sample there are some 30,000 clones; around 84% appear just once. The top ten clones comprise around 10% of the sample.

Of note for this clone: What antigen it recognizes has not been identified. Per-base qualities were not stored, and no clone one base away is much larger.

On an AutoMACS, CD4+ and CD8+ cells were isolated via positive magnetic bead selection, and their purity was verified by flow cytometry. Initial screening for clonal expansions relied on flow cytometry with a TCR V beta antibody panel, after which sorted CD8+ fractions underwent TCRB deep sequencing for characterization. Ficoll-Paque PLUS density gradient separation was used to isolate peripheral blood mononuclear cells. Nucleospin Tissue or Tissue XS kits were used to extract DNA from CD4-enriched, CD8-enriched or PBMC samples, and a Qubit 2.0 fluorometer was used for quantification. This TCR was recovered from an adult with rheumatoid arthritis. Sequenced sample: CD8+ T cells sorted from blood.

The CDR3 corresponds to CASSFPGVGSYDEQFF. The nucleotide sequence reads as follows: TGTGCCAGCAGTTTCCCGGGGGTTGGCTCTTACGATGAGCAGTTCTTC. The rearrangement joined TRBV27 to TRBJ2-1, with a weak D call of TRBD2 (6 bases match). From its cysteine to its phenylalanine, the CDR3 spans 16 amino acids. Only CDR3 DNA remains: 48 bases, in frame from the first base. CDR1 and CDR2 are drawn from the germline V gene (reference sequence): MNHEY, SMNVEV. V is clipped by 3 bases and J by 8 bases, and the sequence between their germline boundaries is 20 bases long.